What follows are 23 T cell receptor beta chains derived from one specimen sequenced in a study of STAT5B mutations in CD4+ large granular lymphocyte leukemia. Assay: immunoSEQ multiplex PCR; the TCRdb copy retains only in-frame clones and omits some. This sample has around 33,000 clones, with 69% found just once. The specimen sequenced was CD4+ T cells from blood buffy coats. The origin of the receptors is a human donor in good health.

The chain recombines TRBV20-1 with TRBJ2-7, with no clear D. Trimming removed 5 bases at V and 2 bases at J, with 4 bases between. This CDR3 comprises 10 residues. Germline CDR1 DFQATT, CDR2 SNEGSKA (reference sequence). The CDR3 loop reads CSAGTYEQYF. CDR3 bases: TGCAGTGCTGGAACCTACGAGCAGTACTTC.

This chain joins TRBV7-3 and TRBJ2-2, with D perhaps TRBD1 (6 bases). The CDR3 loop spans 15 amino acids. Per the germline V gene, CDR1 is SGHTA and CDR2 is FQGTGA. V was clipped by 0 bases and J by 1 base, with 6 bases between them. CDR3 DNA: TGTGCCAGCAGCTTAACAGGGGGGAACACCGGGGAGCTGTTTTTT. Translation: CASSLTGGNTGELFF.

The J gene is TRBJ2-7, the V gene TRBV18; unclear D gene. CDR3 length: 12 residues. Germline V lookup: CDR1 KGHSH, CDR2 LQKENI. V shed 2 bases and J shed 3 bases, with 5 bases lying between them. The CDR3 nucleotides read TGTGCCAGCTCACCAGACTTCTACGAGCAGTACTTC. Translated, it gives CASSPDFYEQYF.

The CDR3 DNA reads TGTGCCAGCAGCCTTAGCGGGGGGGTCTCCTACGAGCAGTACTTC. Translation: CASSLSGGVSYEQYF. The chain has TRBV28 and TRBJ2-7; 11 bases map to TRBD2. The CDR3 covers 15 residues. In germline, CDR1 is MDHEN, CDR2 SYDVKM. With 6 bases clipped from V and 0 bases from J, the junction kept 4 bases outside the gene matches.

This clone has a handful of counts. This chain joins TRBV27 and TRBJ2-3; D not certain. Trimming cost V 5 bases and J 4 bases, with 10 bases left between them. The CDR3 extends over 13 amino acids. Per the germline V gene, CDR1 is MNHEY and CDR2 is SMNVEV (reference sequence). The CDR3 DNA follows: TGTGCCAGCAGTACTTTTGGAGCAGATACGCAGTATTTT. Its translation is CASSTFGADTQYF.

The chain combines TRBV28 with TRBJ2-2; D is uncertain. The CDR3 extends over 13 amino acids. V shed 5 bases and J shed 5 bases, with 9 bases lying between them. Germline V CDR1 and CDR2: MDHEN, SYDVKM. The chain's CDR3 is CASSRTGTGELFF. The CDR3 region has the DNA TGTGCCAGCAGTCGAACCGGGACCGGGGAGCTGTTTTTT.

The genes are TRBV12-5 and TRBJ2-5; D is possibly TRBD1 or TRBD2 (6 bases each). The germline V and J ends were trimmed by 1 base and 2 bases, with 14 bases remaining between them. Germline CDR1 LGHNT, CDR2 FRNRAP. The CDR3 sequence is 16 residues long. DNA of the CDR3: TGTGCTAGTGGTTTGGGAGTTGGGGGGCTGCAAGAGACCCAGTACTTC. It translates to CASGLGVGGLQETQYF.

CDR3 in amino acids: CASSGLAGASGAKNIQYF. The CDR3, as DNA: TGTGCCAGCAGCGGACTAGCGGGGGCCTCCGGGGCCAAAAACATTCAGTACTTC. V usage is TRBV5-6 and J usage is TRBJ2-4, with 13 positions matching TRBD2. The CDR3 totals 18 residues. Germline loops: CDR1 SGHDT, CDR2 YYEEEE. The J segment lost 1 base and the V segment lost 4 bases, leaving 8 bases of the junction unmatched.

The V gene is TRBV6-5, the J gene TRBJ2-5, with 13 bases that match TRBD2. The CDR3 runs 14 residues. J lost 5 bases, V lost 9 bases, and 6 bases had no gene match. CDR1 is MNHEY, CDR2 SVGAGI, per germline. CDR3 DNA: TGTGCCAGTTTTCCGGGACTAGCGGGGGAGACCCAGTACTTC. Translating gives CASFPGLAGETQYF.

This clone has only a few counts. This rearrangement joins TRBV5-1 to TRBJ1-1; no clear D. Germline CDR1 and CDR2: SGHRS and YFSETQ. CDR3 size: 14 residues. Between the trimmed V and J ends, which lost 4 bases and 3 bases, there was a span of 13 bases. CDR3 sequence reads: CASSPQYLDTEAFF. In DNA, the CDR3 is TGCGCCAGCAGCCCCCAATACTTGGACACTGAAGCTTTCTTT.

This clone was seen a handful of times. The J gene is TRBJ1-6, the V gene TRBV9, with D unresolved. CDR1 is SGDLS and CDR2 is YYNGEE in the germline V gene. Trimming removed 1 base at V and 6 bases at J, with 8 bases between. The length of the CDR3 is 14 residues. CDR3 protein: CASSVRHVNSPLHF. Written as DNA, the CDR3 is TGTGCCAGCAGCGTAAGACATGTTAATTCACCCCTCCACTTT.

There are a few counts of this clone. The V gene is TRBV27, the J gene TRBJ1-1; possible D gene TRBD1, 6 bases. The CDR3 runs to 14 residues. Germline V gene lookup returns CDR1 MNHEY and CDR2 SMNVEV (reference sequence). V was shortened by 6 bases and J by 1 base, with 12 bases between the two germline ends. This CDR3 is CASRGGTSNTEAFF. The CDR3 DNA is TGTGCCAGCAGAGGCGGGACATCGAACACTGAAGCTTTCTTT.

The chain recombines TRBV18 with TRBJ2-7; TRBD1 matches at 7 bases. CDR1 and CDR2 from the germline V gene are KGHSH and LQKENI. Trimming removed 6 bases from V and 3 bases from J; junction bases left unmatched: 8. This CDR3 contains 14 residues. CDR3: CASSPAGTVYEQYF. CDR3 nucleotides: TGTGCCAGCTCGCCAGCCGGGACAGTCTACGAGCAGTACTTC.

The chain is built from TRBV29-1 and TRBJ1-2, with a possible D match to TRBD1 (5 bases). This CDR3 has 12 residues. Germline V CDR1 and CDR2: SQVTM, ANQGSEA. Trimming left V 5 bases short and J 0 bases short, with 7 bases between. The CDR3 spells CSVSTANYGYTF. The CDR3 nucleotides read TGCAGCGTTTCGACAGCTAACTATGGCTACACCTTC. Looking up the rest from reference TRBV29-1 and TRBJ1-2 gives the full variable domain: SAVISQKPSRDICQRGTSLTIQCQVDSQVTMMFWYRQQPGQSLTLIATANQGSEATYESGFVIDKFPISRPNLTFSTLTVSNMSPEDSSIYLCSVSTANYGYTFGSGTRLTVV.

The chain recombines TRBV7-2 with TRBJ1-4; no clear D gene. V lost 4 bases and J lost 0, with 6 bases in between. The CDR3 length is 14 residues. Germline V gene data show CDR1 as SGHTA and CDR2 as FQGNSA. This chain's CDR3 is CASSSRATNEKLFF. The CDR3 bases are TGTGCCAGCAGCTCAAGAGCAACTAATGAAAAACTGTTTTTT.

The chain joins TRBV7-9 to TRBJ1-1; unclear D gene. The CDR3 extends over 14 amino acids. Trimming took 2 bases from V and 4 from J, leaving 11 bases between them. Germline V gene sequence: CDR1 SEHNR, CDR2 FQNEAQ (reference sequence). The CDR3 bases are TGTGCCAGCAGCTTAAGCGGGGTAAGCACTGAAGCTTTCTTT. Translation gives CASSLSGVSTEAFF. Full variable domain (missing parts from reference TRBV7-9 and TRBJ1-1): DTGVSQNPRHKITKRGQNVTFRCDPISEHNRLYWYRQTLGQGPEFLTYFQNEAQLEKSRLLSDRFSAERPKGSFSTLEIQRTEQGDSAMYLCASSLSGVSTEAFFGQGTRLTVV.

The rearrangement links TRBV10-3 to TRBJ1-1, with D possibly being TRBD1 (5 bases). CDR1 is ENHRY, CDR2 SYGVKD, per germline. The CDR3 runs 12 residues. The germline V and J ends were trimmed by 2 bases and 7 bases, with 8 bases remaining between them. The DNA of the CDR3 is TGTGCCATCAGTGAGCCTCAGGGTGAAGCTTTCTTT. Translated, it gives CAISEPQGEAFF.

This sequence joins TRBV29-1 and TRBJ2-3; D possibly corresponds to TRBD1 (6 bases). The CDR3 is 13 amino acids. V lost 8 bases and J 2 bases, leaving 14 bases between the germline ends. CDR1 and CDR2 from the germline V gene are SQVTM and ANQGSEA. This CDR3 is CSTKRGYTDTQYF. The CDR3 nucleotides read TGCAGCACTAAGAGGGGGTACACAGATACGCAGTATTTT.

The gene calls are TRBV5-1 and TRBJ2-1; TRBD2 matches 11 bases. Germline-derived CDR1 and CDR2 are SGHRS and YFSETQ. The V gene end was trimmed by 0 bases and the J gene end by 13 bases; junction bases not matched to a gene: 15. The CDR3 is 17 residues long. Here the CDR3 DNA reads TGCGCCAGCAGCTTGGGGGCCTCAGGTAGCGGGGGGGCACTTCAGTTCTTC. It translates to CASSLGASGSGGALQFF. Supplemented by reference TRBV5-1 and TRBJ2-1, the full variable domain reads KAGVTQTPRYLIKTRGQQVTLSCSPISGHRSVSWYQQTPGQGLQFLFEYFSETQRNKGNFPGRFSGRQFSNSRSEMNVSTLELGDSALYLCASSLGASGSGGALQFFGPGTRLTVL.

This chain connects TRBV6-6 to TRBJ2-7, with 7 bases aligning to TRBD2. Unmatched junction bases numbered 4, after V lost 5 bases and J lost 0 bases. Germline-derived CDR1 and CDR2 are MNHNY and SVGAGI (reference sequence). CDR3 length: 14 amino acids. The CDR3 sequence is CASSNGEGSYEQYF. CDR3 bases: TGTGCCAGCAGTAACGGGGAGGGCTCCTACGAGCAGTACTTC.

The genes are TRBV7-8 and TRBJ2-5; 8 bases are a match to TRBD2. Germline assignment: CDR1 SGHVS and CDR2 FQNEAQ. With V trimmed by 3 bases and J by 5 bases, 11 bases remained unmatched. The CDR3 covers 16 residues. The CDR3 spells CASSLQISGAGETQYF. The CDR3, as DNA: TGTGCCAGCAGCTTGCAAATTAGCGGGGCTGGTGAGACCCAGTACTTC.

The CDR3 nucleotides are TGTGCCAGCTCACGGACAGCCGATAGCAATCAGCCCCAGCATTTT. The encoded protein is CASSRTADSNQPQHF. The V and J genes are TRBV18 and TRBJ1-5, with D perhaps matching TRBD1 (6 bases). The germline CDR1 and CDR2 sequences are KGHSH and LQKENI. V lost 4 bases, J lost 0 bases, and 10 bases lay in between. This CDR3 region has 15 residues.

V gene TRBV27 combines with J gene TRBJ1-5; TRBD1 might be the D (6 bases). Germline V gene sequence: CDR1 MNHEY, CDR2 SMNVEV (reference sequence). The length of the CDR3 is 15 residues. Trimming took 1 base from V and 0 from J, leaving 7 bases between them. The CDR3 bases are TGTGCCAGCAGTTTATGGGGGCGTAGCAATCAGCCCCAGCATTTT. It translates to CASSLWGRSNQPQHF.